These 8 T cell receptor beta chains originate from one sample sequenced in a study of CD8+ T cells in alopecia areata. Extraction of RNA preceded its reverse transcription into cDNA, which served as the sequencing template. Libraries were prepared by immunoSEQ multiplex PCR; TCRdb keeps only in-frame clonotypes and omits some of them. The sample holds tens of thousands of clones, roughly 40% seen once. Sequencing was performed on NKG2D-low CD8+ T cells sorted from blood. Source of these receptors: a human donor with alopecia areata.

The chain employs TRBV27 and TRBJ2-6; D is tentatively TRBD1 or TRBD2 (5 bases each). V lost 4 bases and J lost 4, with 11 bases in between. CDR3 length: 15 amino acids. Germline V gene lookup returns CDR1 MNHEY and CDR2 SMNVEV (reference sequence). The CDR3 here is CASSSEGRGANVLTF. CDR3 nucleotide sequence: TGTGCCAGCAGTTCTGAGGGGCGAGGGGCCAACGTCCTGACTTTC.

A few counts support this clone. The chain has TRBV4-3 and TRBJ2-7; D is unclear. The CDR3 contains 13 residues. Trimming pared 0 bases from V and 2 bases from J, leaving 5 bases between. Germline V gives CDR1 LGHNA, CDR2 YSLEER. CDR3 DNA sequence: TGCGCCAGCAGCCAAGAAAGGACCTACGAGCAGTACTTC. Protein: CASSQERTYEQYF.

This clone has a handful of counts. The chain employs TRBV6-5 and TRBJ2-7; maybe TRBD2 (5 bases). Per germline, CDR1 MNHEY and CDR2 SVGAGI. The CDR3 has 14 residues. Trimming cost V 2 bases and J 3 bases, with 11 bases left between them. CDR3 in DNA: TGTGCCAGCAGTTACGGAGGCTTTGGCTACGAGCAGTACTTC. Protein sequence: CASSYGGFGYEQYF.

The count of this clone is one. The V gene is TRBV5-6, the J gene TRBJ2-1; D call uncertain. V was trimmed by 1 base and J by 5 bases, leaving 7 bases between them. The germline V gene has CDR1 SGHDT and CDR2 YYEEEE. The CDR3 covers 13 residues. Written as DNA, the CDR3 is TGTGCCAGCAGCTTGTTTACCAACAATGAGCAGTTCTTC. Its translation is CASSLFTNNEQFF.

The V call is TRBV7-9, the J call TRBJ2-7; D remains ambiguous. V gave up 4 bases and J gave up 5 bases, with 9 bases separating them. CDR3 length: 12 residues. Germline CDR1 reads SEHNR; CDR2 reads FQNEAQ (reference sequence). The CDR3 DNA follows: TGTGCCAGCAGCTCCCCGCTACACGAGCAGTACTTC. Translated: CASSSPLHEQYF.

A few counts support this clone. The J gene is TRBJ2-1, the V gene TRBV27; D is undetermined. V was trimmed by 2 bases and J by 6 bases, leaving 8 bases between them. Germline loops: CDR1 MNHEY, CDR2 SMNVEV (reference sequence). The CDR3 is 13 amino acids. This chain's CDR3 is CASSLALPNEQFF. The CDR3 DNA sequence: TGTGCCAGCAGTTTAGCCCTCCCCAATGAGCAGTTCTTC.

V usage is TRBV7-6 and J usage is TRBJ1-5, with D hard to call. Trimming took 1 base from V and 11 from J, leaving 9 bases between them. From germline, CDR1 is SGHVS and CDR2 FNYEAQ. This CDR3 is 12 amino acids long. The CDR3 sequence is CASSLDGETQHF. The CDR3 nucleotides read TGTGCCAGCAGCTTAGACGGGGAGACCCAGCATTTT.

The CDR3 sequence is CASSLAVGTDTQYF. The CDR3 coding sequence is TGCGCCAGCAGCTTGGCGGTGGGCACAGATACGCAGTATTTT. The chain uses TRBV5-1 and TRBJ2-3; no definite D call. Germline V lookup: CDR1 SGHRS, CDR2 YFSETQ. The CDR3 has 14 amino acids. Trimming pared 0 bases from V and 1 base from J, leaving 6 bases between. Full variable domain (rest looked up from reference TRBV5-1 and TRBJ2-3): KAGVTQTPRYLIKTRGQQVTLSCSPISGHRSVSWYQQTPGQGLQFLFEYFSETQRNKGNFPGRFSGRQFSNSRSEMNVSTLELGDSALYLCASSLAVGTDTQYFGPGTRLTVL.